The clone carrying this T cell receptor beta chain was counted a few times. Per the authors' pipeline: Amplifying reference gene primers gave estimates of nucleated cell counts. Only in-frame clones appear in the TCRdb table, and some are missing; sequencing was by immunoSEQ multiplex PCR. For V, J and clone size, that table is used; D and trimming come from the DNA. The table lists approximately 170,000 clones, roughly 80% of them singletons, with roughly 12% in the top ten. The data belong to a study of blood T cell repertoires in COVID-19. Study overall: COVID-19 samples, acute and convalescent, were from the United States, Italy and Spain. T cells, B-cell-depleted T cells, or PBMCs provided the cDNA or gDNA that served as material.

Trimming shortened V by 3 bases and J by 7 bases, and 9 bases separated the two germline ends. This CDR3 spans 12 amino acids. The TCR sequence derives from a woman aged 50 to 65 with acute or convalescent COVID-19. The sample was peripheral blood. V and J are TRBV12-3 or TRBV12-4 and TRBJ1-1; no clear D. CDR3 region: CASSFSRGEAFF. CDR3 coding DNA: TGTGCCAGCAGTTTTAGTCGGGGTGAAGCTTTCTTT.